Ten or more counts support the clone carrying this TCR beta chain. Its antigen is currently unknown. This record comes from a study of blood T cells in healthy people across ages. Broader study findings: The long-lived group displayed more naive CD4+ cells, plus higher diversity, than the aged donors did. The study regarded diversity estimates from one million T cells as underestimates.

The authors ran a second PCR of 7 to 11 cycles using a sample-barcoded 5' primer and a J-beta primer mix. From the 5' RACE reads, TCRdb called clonotypes with MiXCR, one entry per CDR3 protein. The data hold some 640,000 distinct CDR3 sequences, with under 30% observed a single time. V was shortened by 5 bases and J by 1 base, with 7 bases between the two germline ends. This CDR3 has 13 amino acids. CDR1 SGHRS and CDR2 YFSETQ come from the germline V gene. V is TRBV5-1 and J is TRBJ1-5; unclear D gene. The specimen sequenced was blood. The receptor comes from a woman aged 80 or over in good health. The CDR3 coding sequence is TGCGCCAGCAGACTCTCCAGCAATCAGCCCCAGCATTTT. The encoded protein is CASRLSSNQPQHF.